Listed here are 9 T cell receptor beta chains from one sample, sequenced in a study of T cells in Graves' hyperthyroidism and ophthalmopathy. Regions amplified from RNA transcripts were the TCR beta CDR3 regions. RT-PCR in the first round (using the HTBI primer set) targeted the TCR CDR3. One entry per CDR3 protein, called by TCRdb with MiXCR from the multiplex PCR reads. This table has 450,000 to 550,000 distinct CDR3 sequences, approximately 24% appearing once. The sequencing input was blood. These receptors all stem from a woman in her 30s with Graves' ophthalmopathy.

This clonotype has more than one count but fewer than ten. The chain recombines TRBV20-1 with TRBJ2-5, with TRBD1 identical over 8 bases. The CDR3 spans 14 residues. Germline V gives CDR1 DFQATT, CDR2 SNEGSKA (reference sequence). Trimming took 3 bases from V and 5 from J; bases not matched to a gene: 8. CDR3 nucleotide sequence: TGCAGTGCTAGGGCAGGGGGCGCCGGGGAGACCCAGTACTTC. The encoded protein is CSARAGGAGETQYF.

This clonotype was counted a few times. The J gene is TRBJ1-2, the V gene TRBV12-3 or TRBV12-4; TRBD1 matches at 8 bases. The ends lost 2 bases at V and 7 bases at J; junction bases unmatched: 9. This CDR3 has 15 residues. The CDR3 nucleotides are TGTGCCAGCAGTTTAAATTCCCAGGGGGCCGTTGGCTACACCTTC. It yields the protein CASSLNSQGAVGYTF.

This clonotype was seen ten or more times. This rearrangement joins TRBV10-3 to TRBJ1-1; 9 bases are a match to TRBD1. Germline loops: CDR1 ENHRY, CDR2 SYGVKD. V lost 6 bases and J lost 0; bases outside the gene matches: 5. The CDR3 consists of 15 residues. The CDR3: CAIRAGQGMNTEAFF. CDR3 bases: TGTGCCATCAGAGCGGGACAGGGCATGAACACTGAAGCTTTCTTT.

This clonotype appeared a few times. The V gene is TRBV6-1, the J gene TRBJ2-7; 7 positions agree with TRBD1. CDR1 and CDR2 from the germline V gene are MNHNS and SASEGT. V shed 3 bases and J 3 bases; nucleotides not matched to a gene: 5. The CDR3 sequence is 14 residues long. CDR3 coding DNA: TGTGCCAGCAGTGACCGACAGGGCGGCTACGAGCAGTACTTC. It specifies CASSDRQGGYEQYF.

The sample holds many counts of this clonotype. V is TRBV6-4 and J is TRBJ2-7; D may be TRBD1 or TRBD2 (5 bases each). The germline V gene has CDR1 MRHNA and CDR2 SNTAGT. The CDR3 extends over 18 amino acids. V lost 7 bases, J lost 6 bases, and 31 bases lay in between. This CDR3 is CASTSRDAFLWGRGEQYF. CDR3 sequence (DNA): TGTGCCAGCACCTCTCGGGACGCTTTCCTATGGGGTCGGGGCGAGCAGTACTTC.

Many counts were recorded for this clonotype. This chain links TRBV12-3 or TRBV12-4 with TRBJ2-2, with no clear D. This CDR3 is 15 amino acids long. Trimming stripped 3 bases from V and 8 bases from J, with 16 bases between. DNA for the CDR3: TGTGCCAGCAGTTTGTCGCATTGGATGGTTGGGGAGCTGTTTTTT. Amino acid sequence: CASSLSHWMVGELFF.

This clonotype was observed at least ten times. The CDR3 spells CSVSPIAGTEAFF. The CDR3 DNA reads as TGCAGCGTTTCCCCAATTGCGGGCACTGAAGCTTTCTTT. The chain combines TRBV29-1 with TRBJ1-1; no clear D. From germline, CDR1 is SQVTM and CDR2 ANQGSEA. The V and J ends lost 5 bases and 4 bases respectively, with 14 bases between them. The CDR3 is 13 residues long.

With regard to this clonotype: A single base separates this from a much larger clone, so it may be a read error. The J gene is TRBJ1-2, the V gene TRBV29-1; D unresolved. This CDR3 is built from 12 residues. The germline CDR1 and CDR2 sequences are SQVTM and ANQGSEA. DNA of the CDR3: TGCTGCGCCCCGCAGGAGGGCTATGGCTACACCTTC. Translating it yields CCAPQEGYGYTF.

The chain employs TRBV12-3 or TRBV12-4 and TRBJ1-2, with D possibly TRBD1 on 5 matching bases. The ends were cut back, 3 bases at V and 1 base at J, with 12 bases in the middle. The CDR3 spans 15 residues. The CDR3 nucleotides are TGTGCCAGCAGTTTTGGGAGACAGCATAACTATGGCTACACCTTC. As protein: CASSFGRQHNYGYTF.